In its sample, the clone carrying this T cell receptor beta chain was seen many times. Its antigen is still unknown. Construction of the TCRbeta library involved unique molecular identifiers. From the PCR reads, TCRdb called clonotypes with MiXCR, one entry per CDR3 protein. The repertoire includes about 300,000 distinct CDR3 sequences, 10% of them detected once, and less than 9% sits in the top ten. Germline V gives CDR1 ENHRY, CDR2 SYGVKD. Trimming stripped 0 bases from V and 3 bases from J, with 14 bases between. The CDR3 spans 16 residues. This sample is part of a study of T-cell reconstitution after alpha-beta-depleted transplantation in children. Study-wide results and limits: Expanded clones from the graft, numbering several hundred, reportedly supplied alpha-beta T cells about two months after transplant. Day-60 TCRbeta diversity that was high in some patients was derived from surviving recipient T cells and thymic progenitors. The authors attributed T-cell counts and diversity one year after transplant mostly to newly produced T cells.

This TCR came from a boy under two years old with acute myeloid leukemia, due to receive a stem cell transplant. The chain combines TRBV10-3 with TRBJ1-2; D gene uncertain. This sample comprised PBMCs, obtained before TCRalphabeta/CD19-depleted stem cell transplant. CDR3: CAISESEWAAYYGYTF. Written as DNA, the CDR3 is TGTGCCATCAGTGAGTCAGAGTGGGCAGCTTACTATGGCTACACCTTC.